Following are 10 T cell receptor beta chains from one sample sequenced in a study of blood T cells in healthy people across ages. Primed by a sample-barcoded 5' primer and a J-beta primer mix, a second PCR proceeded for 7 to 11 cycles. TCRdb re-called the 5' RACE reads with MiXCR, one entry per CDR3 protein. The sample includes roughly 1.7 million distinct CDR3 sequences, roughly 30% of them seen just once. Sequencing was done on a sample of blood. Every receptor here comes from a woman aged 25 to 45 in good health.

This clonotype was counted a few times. Here the CDR3 reads CSARQQGRGQYF. The CDR3 nucleotides are TGCAGTGCTAGGCAACAGGGAAGGGGGCAGTACTTC. The rearrangement uses TRBV20-1 and TRBJ2-7; TRBD1 is a possible D gene (6 bases). Trimming left V 3 bases short and J 9 bases short, with 15 bases between. The germline gives CDR1 DFQATT, CDR2 SNEGSKA (reference sequence). The CDR3 loop spans 12 amino acids.

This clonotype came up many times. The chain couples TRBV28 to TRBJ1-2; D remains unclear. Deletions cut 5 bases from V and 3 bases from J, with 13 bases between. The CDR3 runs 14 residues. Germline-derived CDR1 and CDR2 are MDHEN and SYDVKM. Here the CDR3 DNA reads TGTGCCAGCAGTCCCGCCAGGACGGACTATGGCTACACCTTC. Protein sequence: CASSPARTDYGYTF.

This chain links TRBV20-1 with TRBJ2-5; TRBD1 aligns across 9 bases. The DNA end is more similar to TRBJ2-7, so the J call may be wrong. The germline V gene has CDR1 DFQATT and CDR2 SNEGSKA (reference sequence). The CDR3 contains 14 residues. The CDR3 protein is CSAGGQGIPHEQYF. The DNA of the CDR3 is TGCAGTGCTGGGGGACAGGGAATCCCCCACGAGCAGTACTTC.

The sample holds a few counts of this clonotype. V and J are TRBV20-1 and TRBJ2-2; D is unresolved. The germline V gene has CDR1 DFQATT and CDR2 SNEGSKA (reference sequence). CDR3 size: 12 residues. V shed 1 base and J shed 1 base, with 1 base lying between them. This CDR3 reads CSARGNTGELFF. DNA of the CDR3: TGCAGTGCTAGAGGGAACACCGGGGAGCTGTTTTTT.

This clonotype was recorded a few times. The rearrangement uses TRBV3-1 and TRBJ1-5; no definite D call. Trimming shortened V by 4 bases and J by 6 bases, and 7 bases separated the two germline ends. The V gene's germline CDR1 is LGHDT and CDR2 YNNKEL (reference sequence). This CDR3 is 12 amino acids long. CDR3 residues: CASSRSGQPQHF. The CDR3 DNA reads TGTGCCAGCAGCCGATCGGGTCAGCCCCAGCATTTT.

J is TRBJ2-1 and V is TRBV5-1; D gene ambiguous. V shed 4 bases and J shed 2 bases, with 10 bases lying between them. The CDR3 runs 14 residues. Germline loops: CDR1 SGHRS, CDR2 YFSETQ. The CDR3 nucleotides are TGCGCCAGCAGCCCACCGGGTGCCTACAATGAGCAGTTCTTC. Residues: CASSPPGAYNEQFF.

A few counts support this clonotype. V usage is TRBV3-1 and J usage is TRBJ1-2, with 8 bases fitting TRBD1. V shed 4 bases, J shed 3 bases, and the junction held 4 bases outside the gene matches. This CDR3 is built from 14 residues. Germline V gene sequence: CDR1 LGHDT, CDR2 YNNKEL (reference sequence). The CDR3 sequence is CASSPTGGHYGYTF. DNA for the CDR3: TGTGCCAGCAGCCCAACAGGGGGGCACTATGGCTACACCTTC.

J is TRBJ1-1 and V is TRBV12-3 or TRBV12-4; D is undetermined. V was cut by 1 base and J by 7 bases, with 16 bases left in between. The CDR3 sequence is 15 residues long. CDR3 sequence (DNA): TGTGCCAGCAGTTTAGACGGCAGAACACGTCTTGAAGCTTTCTTT. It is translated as CASSLDGRTRLEAFF.

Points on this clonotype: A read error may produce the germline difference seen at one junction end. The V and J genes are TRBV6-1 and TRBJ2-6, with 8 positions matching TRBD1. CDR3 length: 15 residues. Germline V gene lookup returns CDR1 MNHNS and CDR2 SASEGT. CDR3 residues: CASNTGGSGANVRTF. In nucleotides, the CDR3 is TGTGCCAGCAATACAGGGGGATCTGGGGCCAACGTCCGGACTTTC.

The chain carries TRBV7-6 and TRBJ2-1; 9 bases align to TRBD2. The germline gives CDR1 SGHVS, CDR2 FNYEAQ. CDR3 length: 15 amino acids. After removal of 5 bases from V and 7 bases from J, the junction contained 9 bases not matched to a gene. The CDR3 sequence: CASSPERGAPNEQFF. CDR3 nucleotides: TGTGCCAGCAGCCCCGAGCGGGGGGCGCCTAATGAGCAGTTCTTC.